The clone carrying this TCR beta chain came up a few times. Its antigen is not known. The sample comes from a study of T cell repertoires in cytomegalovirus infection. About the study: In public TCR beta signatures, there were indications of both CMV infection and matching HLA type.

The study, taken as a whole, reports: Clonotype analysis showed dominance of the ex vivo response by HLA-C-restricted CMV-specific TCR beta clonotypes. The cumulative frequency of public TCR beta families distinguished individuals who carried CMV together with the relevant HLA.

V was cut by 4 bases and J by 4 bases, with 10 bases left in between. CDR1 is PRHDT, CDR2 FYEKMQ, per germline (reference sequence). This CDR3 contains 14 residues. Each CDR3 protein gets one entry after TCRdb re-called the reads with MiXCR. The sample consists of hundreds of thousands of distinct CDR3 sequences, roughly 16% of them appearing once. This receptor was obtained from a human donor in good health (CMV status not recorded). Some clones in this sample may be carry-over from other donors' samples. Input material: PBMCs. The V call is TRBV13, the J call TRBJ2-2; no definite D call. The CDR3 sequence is CASSSVRSTGELFF. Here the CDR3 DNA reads TGTGCCAGCAGCTCCGTCCGAAGCACCGGGGAGCTGTTTTTT.